The rows below give T cell receptor beta chains drawn from one sample of a study of blood T cell repertoires in COVID-19. The table came from immunoSEQ multiplex PCR; TCRdb's copy has only in-frame clones and leaves some out. The sample contains about 240,000 clones, about 86% of which appear only once. The source material was peripheral blood. These receptor sequences come from an elderly woman with acute or convalescent COVID-19. CDR3s include the opening cysteine and the closing phenylalanine or tryptophan. A D gene is named only where the DNA matches it firmly. Clone sizes are given selectively: once, few, many, or a class where the clone is expanded.

v_call	d_call	j_call	cdr3_length	clone_size	cdr3_aa	cdr3_nt
TRBV5-1	NA	TRBJ2-2	12	NA	CASPAWSGELFF	TGCGCCAGCCCCGCGTGGTCCGGGGAGCTGTTTTTT
TRBV21-1	NA	TRBJ1-6	19	few	CASSGKWRQGRSYNSPLHF	TGTGCCAGCAGCGGAAAGTGGAGACAGGGTAGGTCCTATAATTCACCCCTCCACTTT
TRBV5-1	TRBD1	TRBJ2-2	16	once	CASSPRQGGYTGELFF	TGCGCCAGCAGCCCCAGACAGGGCGGGTACACCGGGGAGCTGTTTTTT
TRBV6-4	TRBD1	TRBJ2-7	13	NA	CASVGTVSYEQYF	TGTGCCAGCGTTGGGACAGTCTCCTACGAGCAGTACTTC
TRBV5-4	NA	TRBJ2-6	15	NA	CAIPGLAPGANVLTF	TGTGCTATACCCGGGCTAGCCCCTGGGGCCAACGTCCTGACTTTC
TRBV7-8	TRBD1	TRBJ2-5	15	NA	CASSKQGARGETQYF	TGTGCCAGCAGCAAACAGGGGGCGCGGGGAGAGACCCAGTACTTC
TRBV12-5	TRBD1	TRBJ1-5	15	NA	CASGLGRGSNQPQHF	TGTGCTAGTGGTTTGGGCAGGGGGAGCAATCAGCCCCAGCATTTT
TRBV5-6	NA	TRBJ1-1	19	NA	CASSSDQRIAGTLNTEAFF	TGTGCCAGCAGCTCGGACCAACGGATCGCCGGGACACTGAACACTGAAGCTTTCTTT
TRBV3-1/TRBV3-2	NA	TRBJ2-7	14	once	CASSQETRTYEQYF	TGTGCCAGCAGCCAAGAGACACGTACCTACGAGCAGTACTTC
TRBV10-3	NA	TRBJ1-3	15	once	CAISDLGALGNTIYF	TGTGCCATCAGTGATCTGGGGGCGCTTGGAAACACCATATATTTT
TRBV2	NA	TRBJ1-2	15	NA	CASSDDGGVGNGYTF	TGTGCCAGTTCGGACGACGGGGGGGTTGGGAATGGCTACACCTTC
TRBV11-3	TRBD2	TRBJ2-1	16	NA	CASSLNFAGGYNEQFF	TGTGCCAGCAGCTTAAATTTTGCGGGGGGTTACAATGAGCAGTTCTTC
TRBV5-6	NA	TRBJ1-2	14	NA	CASRRDRLSYGYTF	TGTGCCAGCAGACGTGACAGACTTTCATATGGCTACACCTTC
TRBV6-5	NA	TRBJ1-2	14	NA	CASSYRDKGYGYTF	TGTGCCAGCAGTTACCGGGATAAGGGATATGGCTACACCTTC
TRBV12-3/TRBV12-4	TRBD1	TRBJ2-1	13	NA	CASRQGLVNEQFF	TGTGCCAGCAGACAGGGGCTTGTCAATGAGCAGTTCTTC
TRBV27	NA	TRBJ1-2	13	NA	CASSRRQNYGYTF	TGTGCCAGCAGCCGAAGACAGAACTATGGCTACACCTTC
TRBV3-1/TRBV3-2	TRBD2	TRBJ2-5	16	NA	CASSPGLAEQWETQYF	TGTGCCAGCAGCCCGGGACTAGCGGAGCAATGGGAGACCCAGTACTTC
TRBV4-2	NA	TRBJ2-7	18	NA	CASSQDRRSGTGSHEQYF	TGTGCCAGCAGCCAAGATAGGAGGTCCGGGACCGGGAGTCACGAGCAGTACTTC
TRBV5-1	NA	TRBJ1-2	14	NA	CASSLAEGLGGYTF	TGCGCCAGCAGCTTGGCCGAGGGATTGGGTGGCTACACCTTC
TRBV6-5	NA	TRBJ1-5	15	NA	CASSPVGQGNQPQHF	TGTGCCAGCAGCCCCGTCGGACAAGGTAATCAGCCCCAGCATTTT
TRBV19	NA	TRBJ1-4	15	NA	CASANKGGGNEKLFF	TGTGCCAGCGCGAACAAAGGGGGTGGTAATGAAAAACTGTTTTTT
TRBV4-1	NA	TRBJ1-5	17	NA	CASSQDWQATTNQPQHF	TGCGCCAGCAGCCAAGATTGGCAGGCGACGACCAATCAGCCCCAGCATTTT
TRBV18	NA	TRBJ2-5	15	few	CASSQMETEGKTQYF	TGTGCCAGCTCGCAGATGGAGACAGAAGGGAAGACCCAGTACTTC
TRBV24-1	TRBD2	TRBJ2-3	16	NA	CATSDLTGGITDTQYF	TGTGCCACCAGTGATCTGACGGGGGGGATTACAGATACGCAGTATTTT
TRBV11-2	NA	TRBJ1-2	17	NA	CASSLDLGAGISFGYTF	TGTGCCAGCAGCTTAGATCTAGGGGCAGGGATCTCTTTTGGCTACACCTTC
TRBV2	NA	TRBJ1-1	16	NA	CASSEDGSSRGAEAFF	TGTGCCAGCAGTGAAGATGGGAGCAGCCGCGGGGCTGAAGCTTTCTTT
TRBV18	TRBD1	TRBJ1-5	18	NA	CASSPNRGFPYSNQPQHF	TGTGCCAGCTCACCAAACAGGGGGTTTCCTTATAGCAATCAGCCCCAGCATTTT
TRBV19	TRBD2	TRBJ2-4	13	NA	CASSFRTSVIQYF	TGTGCCAGTAGTTTCAGGACTAGCGTCATTCAGTACTTC
TRBV5-8	NA	TRBJ1-6	15	NA	CASSLIAAANSPLHF	TGTGCCAGCAGCTTGATAGCGGCAGCCAATTCACCCCTCCACTTT
TRBV11-2	TRBD1	TRBJ1-2	16	NA	CASRSPGTGKENGYTF	TGTGCCAGCAGGTCCCCCGGGACAGGAAAGGAGAATGGCTACACCTTC
TRBV18	TRBD1	TRBJ1-5	15	NA	CASSPRDSPNQPQHF	TGTGCCAGCTCACCGCGGGACAGCCCCAATCAGCCCCAGCATTTT
TRBV7-3	NA	TRBJ1-6	19	NA	CASSMGPGHPSSYNSPLHF	TGTGCCAGCAGCATGGGTCCGGGACACCCGAGCTCCTATAATTCACCCCTCCACTTT
TRBV2	NA	TRBJ2-5	14	NA	CASSEALYQETQYF	TGTGCCAGCAGTGAAGCTCTGTACCAAGAGACCCAGTACTTC
TRBV15	TRBD1	TRBJ1-2	14	NA	CATSGTGGSYGYTF	TGTGCCACCAGCGGGACAGGGGGCTCCTATGGCTACACCTTC
TRBV27	NA	TRBJ2-4	15	NA	CASGFIRVGENIQYF	TGTGCCAGCGGATTTATCAGGGTTGGAGAAAACATTCAGTACTTC
TRBV29-1	NA	TRBJ1-1	13	NA	CSVSTGYNTEAFF	TGCAGCGTTTCGACAGGTTACAACACTGAAGCTTTCTTT
TRBV29-1	NA	TRBJ1-1	14	NA	CSVHTGQMNTEAFF	TGCAGCGTTCACACGGGACAAATGAACACTGAAGCTTTCTTT
TRBV5-4	TRBD1	TRBJ2-1	16	NA	CASSLGGTGGLNEQFF	TGTGCCAGCAGCTTGGGTGGGACAGGGGGCTTGAATGAGCAGTTCTTC
TRBV6-5	NA	TRBJ1-5	15	NA	CASSPDPGGNQPQHF	TGTGCCAGCAGCCCGGACCCGGGGGGCAATCAGCCCCAGCATTTT
TRBV7-8	NA	TRBJ2-7	13	NA	CASSLELTYEQYF	TGTGCCAGCAGCTTAGAACTAACCTACGAGCAGTACTTC
TRBV30	NA	TRBJ2-2	13	NA	CAWRQGITGELFF	TGTGCCTGGAGGCAGGGGATCACCGGGGAGCTGTTTTTT
TRBV19	NA	TRBJ1-5	14	NA	CASSSGSLNQPQHF	TGTGCCAGTAGTTCCGGGAGCCTCAATCAGCCCCAGCATTTT
TRBV7-9	NA	TRBJ2-7	13	NA	CASSLAGGYEQYF	TGTGCCAGCAGCTTAGCGGGGGGCTACGAGCAGTACTTC
TRBV3-1/TRBV3-2	NA	TRBJ2-2	16	once	CASSQSTVTNTGELFF	TGTGCCAGCAGCCAATCCACAGTGACGAACACCGGGGAGCTGTTTTTT
TRBV2	TRBD1	TRBJ1-6	15	NA	CASRQGPGGNSPLHF	TGTGCCAGCCGACAGGGGCCGGGGGGAAATTCACCCCTCCACTTT
TRBV10-3	TRBD1	TRBJ1-1	14	NA	CAISPGTGSGEAFF	TGTGCCATCAGTCCCGGGACAGGGTCCGGTGAAGCTTTCTTT